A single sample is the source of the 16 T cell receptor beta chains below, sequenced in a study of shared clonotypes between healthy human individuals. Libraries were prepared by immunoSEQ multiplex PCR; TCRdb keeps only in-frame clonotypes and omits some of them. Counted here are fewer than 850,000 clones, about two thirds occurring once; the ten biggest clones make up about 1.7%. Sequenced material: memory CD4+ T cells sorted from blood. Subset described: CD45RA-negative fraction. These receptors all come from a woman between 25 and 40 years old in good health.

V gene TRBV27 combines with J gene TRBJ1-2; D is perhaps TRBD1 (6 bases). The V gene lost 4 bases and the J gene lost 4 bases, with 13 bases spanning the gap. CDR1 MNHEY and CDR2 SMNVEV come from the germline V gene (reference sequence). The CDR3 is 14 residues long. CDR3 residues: CASSSHQGFYGYTF. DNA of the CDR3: TGTGCCAGCAGTTCCCATCAGGGGTTCTATGGCTACACCTTC.

The CDR3 spells CAWSVGQGINYGYTF. The CDR3 region has the DNA TGTGCCTGGAGTGTGGGACAGGGGATTAACTATGGCTACACCTTC. The V and J genes are TRBV30 and TRBJ1-2; 10 bases are shared with TRBD1. Germline-derived CDR1 and CDR2 are GTSNPN and SVGIG (reference sequence). V gave up 0 bases and J gave up 1 base; unmatched junction bases: 2. CDR3 length: 15 residues. The full variable domain, its missing parts supplied by reference TRBV30 and TRBJ1-2, is SQTIHQWPATLVQPVGSPLSLECTVEGTSNPNLYWYRQAAGRGLQLLFYSVGIGQISSEVPQNLSASRPQDRQFILSSKKLLLSDSGFYLCAWSVGQGINYGYTFGSGTRLTVV.

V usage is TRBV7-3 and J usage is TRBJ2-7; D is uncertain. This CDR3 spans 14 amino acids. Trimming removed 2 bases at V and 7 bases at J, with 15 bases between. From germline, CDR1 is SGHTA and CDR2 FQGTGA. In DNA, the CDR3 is TGTGCCAGCAGCTTATTAGGGCCCCCTGGGGAGCAGTACTTC. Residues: CASSLLGPPGEQYF.

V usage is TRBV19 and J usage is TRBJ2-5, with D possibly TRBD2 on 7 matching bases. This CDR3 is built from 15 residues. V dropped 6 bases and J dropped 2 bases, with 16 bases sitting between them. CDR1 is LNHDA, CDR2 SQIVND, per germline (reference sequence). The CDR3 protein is CASSAGGTPQETQYF. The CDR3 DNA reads TGTGCCAGTAGCGCCGGGGGGACACCACAAGAGACCCAGTACTTC.

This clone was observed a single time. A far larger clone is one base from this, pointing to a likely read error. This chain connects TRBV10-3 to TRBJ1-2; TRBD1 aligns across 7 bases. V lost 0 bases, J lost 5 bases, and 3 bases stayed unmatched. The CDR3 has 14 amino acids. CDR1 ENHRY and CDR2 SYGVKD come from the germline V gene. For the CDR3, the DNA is TGTGCCATCAGTGAGTCGACAGGGTTATATGGCTACACCTTC. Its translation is CAISESTGLYGYTF.

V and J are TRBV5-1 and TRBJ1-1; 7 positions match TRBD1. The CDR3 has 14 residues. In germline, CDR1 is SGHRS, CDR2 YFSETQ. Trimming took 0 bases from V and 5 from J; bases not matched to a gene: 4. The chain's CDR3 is CASSLAGGETEAFF. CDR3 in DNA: TGCGCCAGCAGCTTGGCAGGGGGGGAAACTGAAGCTTTCTTT.

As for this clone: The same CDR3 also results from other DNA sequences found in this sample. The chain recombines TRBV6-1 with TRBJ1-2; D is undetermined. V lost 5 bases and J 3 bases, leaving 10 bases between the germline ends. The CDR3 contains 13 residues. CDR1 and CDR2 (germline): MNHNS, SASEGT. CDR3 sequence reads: CASSPKRDYGYTF. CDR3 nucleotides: TGTGCCAGCAGTCCGAAGCGGGACTATGGCTACACCTTC.

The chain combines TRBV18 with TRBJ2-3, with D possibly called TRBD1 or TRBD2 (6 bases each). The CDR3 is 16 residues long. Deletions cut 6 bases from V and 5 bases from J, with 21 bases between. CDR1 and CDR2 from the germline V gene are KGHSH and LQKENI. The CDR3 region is CASSQGTPGGGDTQYF. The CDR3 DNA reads TGTGCCAGCTCTCAGGGGACCCCTGGAGGGGGAGATACGCAGTATTTT.

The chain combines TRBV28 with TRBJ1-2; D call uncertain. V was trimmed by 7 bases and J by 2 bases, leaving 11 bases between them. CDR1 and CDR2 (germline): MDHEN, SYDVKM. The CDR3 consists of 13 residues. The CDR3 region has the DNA TGTGCCAGCAATATAAACCTCAACTATGGCTACACCTTC. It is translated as CASNINLNYGYTF.

The CDR3 region is CASNIGTSGRARPRDEQFF. In nucleotides, the CDR3 is TGTGCCAGCAACATAGGGACTAGCGGGAGGGCCAGGCCTAGGGATGAGCAGTTCTTC. The rearrangement joins TRBV7-9 to TRBJ2-1; 16 bases match TRBD2. This CDR3 contains 19 residues. The V gene end was trimmed by 7 bases and the J gene end by 8 bases; junction bases not matched to a gene: 17. Germline V CDR1 and CDR2: SEHNR, FQNEAQ (reference sequence).

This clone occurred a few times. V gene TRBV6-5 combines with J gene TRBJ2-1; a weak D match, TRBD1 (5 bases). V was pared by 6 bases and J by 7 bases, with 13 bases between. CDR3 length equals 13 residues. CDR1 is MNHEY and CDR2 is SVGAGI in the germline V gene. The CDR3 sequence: CASSQGSENEQFF. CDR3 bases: TGTGCCAGCAGCCAGGGATCCGAGAATGAGCAGTTCTTC.

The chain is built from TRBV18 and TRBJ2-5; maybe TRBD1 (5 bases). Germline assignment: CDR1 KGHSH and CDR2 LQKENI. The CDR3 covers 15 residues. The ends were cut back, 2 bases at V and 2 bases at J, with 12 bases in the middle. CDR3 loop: CASSPFATEQETQYF. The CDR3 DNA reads TGTGCCAGCTCACCATTTGCGACAGAGCAAGAGACCCAGTACTTC.

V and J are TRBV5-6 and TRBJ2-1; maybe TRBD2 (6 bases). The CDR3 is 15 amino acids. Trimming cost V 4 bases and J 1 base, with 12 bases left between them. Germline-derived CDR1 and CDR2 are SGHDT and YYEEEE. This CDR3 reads CASSPGLASYNEQFF. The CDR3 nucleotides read TGTGCCAGCAGCCCCGGCCTAGCGTCCTACAATGAGCAGTTCTTC.

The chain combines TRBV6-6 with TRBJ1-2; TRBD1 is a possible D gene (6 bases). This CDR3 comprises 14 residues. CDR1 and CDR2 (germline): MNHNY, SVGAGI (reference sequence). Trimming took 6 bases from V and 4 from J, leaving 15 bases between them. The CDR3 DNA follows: TGTGCCAGCAGACGTACAGGGACGGGCTATGGCTACACCTTC. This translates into CASRRTGTGYGYTF.

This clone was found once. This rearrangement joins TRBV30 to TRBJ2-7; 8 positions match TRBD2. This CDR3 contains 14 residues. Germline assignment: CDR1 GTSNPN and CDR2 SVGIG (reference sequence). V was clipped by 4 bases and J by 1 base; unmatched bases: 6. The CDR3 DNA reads TGTGCCTGGATTGAGGCGGGAGGTTCCTACGAGCAGTACTTC. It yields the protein CAWIEAGGSYEQYF.

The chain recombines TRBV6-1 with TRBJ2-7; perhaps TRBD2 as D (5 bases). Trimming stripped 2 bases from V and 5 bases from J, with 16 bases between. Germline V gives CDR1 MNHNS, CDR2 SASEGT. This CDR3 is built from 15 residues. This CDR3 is CASSENPGNPHEQYF. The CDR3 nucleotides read TGTGCCAGCAGTGAAAACCCCGGGAATCCCCACGAGCAGTACTTC.